This TCR beta chain was observed in a study of blood T cell repertoires in COVID-19. Overall study: Acute and convalescent COVID-19 samples came from the United States, Italy and Spain. PBMCs, B-cell-depleted T cells, or T cells were the source of the cDNA or gDNA that made up the material.

Source study methods: Quantification of nucleated cells was approximated via reference gene primer amplification. Assay: immunoSEQ multiplex PCR; the TCRdb copy retains only in-frame clones and omits some. V and J calls and clone size are those listed in that table; D and trimming were worked out from the DNA. The sample shows about 160,000 clones, about 74% of them seen only once. The CDR3 consists of 16 residues. Germline values: CDR1 MNHNY, CDR2 SVGAGI (reference sequence). The V and J ends lost 1 base and 2 bases, in that order; junction bases with no gene match: 7. Sequences were obtained from peripheral blood. The TCR comes from a man in his fifties or sixties with acute or convalescent COVID-19. V usage is TRBV6-6 and J usage is TRBJ2-5; 7 nucleotides match TRBD1. CDR3 bases: TGTGCCAGCAGTTACTTAATACGACAGGGTCAAGAGACCCAGTACTTC. The encoded protein is CASSYLIRQGQETQYF.